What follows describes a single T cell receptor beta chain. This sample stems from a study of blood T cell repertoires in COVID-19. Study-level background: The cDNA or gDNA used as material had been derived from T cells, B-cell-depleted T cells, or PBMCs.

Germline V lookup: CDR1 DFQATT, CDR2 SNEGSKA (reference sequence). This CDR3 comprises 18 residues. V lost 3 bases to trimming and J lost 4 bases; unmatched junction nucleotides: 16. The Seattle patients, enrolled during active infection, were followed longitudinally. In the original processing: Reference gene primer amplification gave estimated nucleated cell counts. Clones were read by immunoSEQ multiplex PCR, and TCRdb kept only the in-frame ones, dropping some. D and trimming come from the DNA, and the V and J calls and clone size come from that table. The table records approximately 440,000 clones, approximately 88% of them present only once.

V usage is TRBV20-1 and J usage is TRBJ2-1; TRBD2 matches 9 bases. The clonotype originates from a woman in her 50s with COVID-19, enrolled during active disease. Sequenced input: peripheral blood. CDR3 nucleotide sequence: TGCAGTGCTAGTAGTAGGTTGTATGCGGGGGGGCGTTACAATGAGCAGTTCTTC. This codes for CSASSRLYAGGRYNEQFF.